This is a list of T cell receptor beta chains from one sample in a study of graft-versus-host responses after intestinal transplantation. Here immunoSEQ multiplex PCR was the method, and the copy in TCRdb shows in-frame clones only, minus some. The sample holds around 110,000 clones, 85% to 95% seen once. The antigens of these receptors remain unknown. Source: unstimulated CD4+ T cells sorted from spleen or lymph node cells, taken before transplant. All receptors come from a human donor who was the organ donor for an intestinal transplant. Each CDR3 is given with its conserved first and last residue. The D gene is left open where the match is weak. A row's size may be missing; if present it is once, few, many or a size class.

V gene,clone size,D gene,J gene,CDR3 protein,CDR3 DNA
TRBV7-2,NA,NA,TRBJ2-3,CASSLRRESTQYF,TGTGCCAGCAGCTTAAGAAGAGAGAGCACGCAGTATTTT
TRBV25-1,NA,NA,TRBJ2-2,CASSGTGTGELFF,TGTGCCAGCAGTGGTACAGGGACCGGGGAGCTGTTTTTT
TRBV7-2,NA,NA,TRBJ2-2,CASSLLSPDGGTGELFF,TGTGCCAGCAGCCTCTTGTCTCCAGATGGAGGGACCGGGGAGCTGTTTTTT
TRBV6-5,NA,NA,TRBJ1-2,CASSFKTDYGYTF,TGTGCCAGCAGCTTTAAGACTGACTATGGCTACACCTTC
TRBV5-1,once,TRBD1,TRBJ2-7,CASSLVQGNTYEQYF,TGCGCCAGCAGCTTGGTACAGGGGAACACCTACGAGCAGTACTTC
TRBV9,NA,NA,TRBJ2-3,CASSVDSSTDTQYF,TGTGCCAGCAGCGTAGACAGCAGCACAGATACGCAGTATTTT
TRBV4-1,NA,NA,TRBJ2-7,CASSRAHFAAYEQYF,TGCGCCAGCAGCCGAGCACACTTCGCTGCCTACGAGCAGTACTTC
TRBV5-1,once,TRBD1,TRBJ2-3,CASSLVRGQGGTDTQYF,TGCGCCAGCAGCTTGGTCCGGGGACAGGGTGGCACAGATACGCAGTATTTT
TRBV4-2,NA,TRBD2,TRBJ2-7,CASSQGGLAGGAYEQYF,TGTGCCAGCAGCCAAGGTGGACTAGCGGGAGGCGCCTACGAGCAGTACTTC
TRBV29-1,NA,NA,TRBJ1-4,CSPQRSGRRGEKLFF,TGCAGCCCTCAACGTAGCGGGCGACGAGGGGAAAAACTGTTTTTT
TRBV28,NA,NA,TRBJ2-5,CASSLDSKEYF,TGTGCCAGCAGTTTAGATAGCAAGGAGTACTTC
TRBV30,NA,NA,TRBJ1-4,CAWSATTNEKLFF,TGTGCCTGGAGTGCGACAACTAATGAAAAACTGTTTTTT
TRBV11-2,once,NA,TRBJ1-2,CASSLANYGYTF,TGTGCCAGCAGCCTAGCAAACTATGGCTACACCTTC
TRBV23-1,NA,NA,TRBJ2-3,CASSQESSTDTQYF,TGCGCCAGCAGTCAAGAGTCAAGCACAGATACGCAGTATTTT
TRBV21-1,NA,NA,TRBJ2-2,CASSIPRDWGTGELFF,TGTGCCAGCAGTATTCCCCGGGACTGGGGCACCGGGGAGCTGTTTTTT
TRBV28,NA,TRBD2,TRBJ2-2,CASAGMKREGHGELFF,TGTGCCAGCGCCGGAATGAAGCGGGAGGGCCACGGGGAGCTGTTTTTT
TRBV25-1,once,TRBD2,TRBJ2-1,CASAPLAGGEDEQFF,TGTGCCAGCGCTCCCTTAGCGGGTGGGGAAGATGAGCAGTTCTTC
TRBV18,NA,TRBD1,TRBJ1-1,CASSNTLPGQGGNTEAFF,TGTGCCAGCTCAAATACCCTCCCGGGACAGGGAGGGAACACTGAAGCTTTCTTT
TRBV5-4,NA,TRBD2,TRBJ2-5,CASSSLAGGPLQETQYF,TGTGCCAGCAGTTCCCTAGCGGGAGGGCCCCTCCAAGAGACCCAGTACTTC
TRBV29-1,NA,NA,TRBJ1-3,CSVVLYSGDPGNTIYF,TGCAGCGTTGTTTTGTATTCTGGGGATCCTGGAAACACCATATATTTT
TRBV5-1,NA,TRBD2,TRBJ2-7,CASRLAGAVGEQYF,TGCGCCAGCAGGCTAGCGGGAGCGGTCGGGGAGCAGTACTTC
TRBV29-1,NA,TRBD2,TRBJ2-2,CSVEGPSGSTGELFF,TGCAGCGTTGAAGGGCCTAGCGGGAGCACCGGGGAGCTGTTTTTT
TRBV4-3,NA,NA,TRBJ1-4,CASSQDRRRTTNEKLFF,TGCGCCAGCAGCCAAGATCGAAGACGGACAACTAATGAAAAACTGTTTTTT
TRBV19,NA,TRBD1,TRBJ1-5,CASSLWGGTVDQPQHF,TGTGCCAGTAGTCTATGGGGGGGGACAGTCGATCAGCCCCAGCATTTT
TRBV6-6,NA,NA,TRBJ1-5,CASSYAPYRGQPQHF,TGTGCCAGCAGTTACGCCCCCTACCGGGGTCAGCCCCAGCATTTT
TRBV5-5,NA,TRBD1,TRBJ2-2,CASSGTGQAGELFF,TGTGCCAGCAGCGGGACAGGGCAAGCCGGGGAGCTGTTTTTT
TRBV6-1,NA,NA,TRBJ2-7,CASSYGRIDYEQYF,TGTGCCAGCAGTTATGGGAGGATCGACTACGAGCAGTACTTC
TRBV30,once,TRBD1,TRBJ1-5,CAWSGQGGQPQHF,TGTGCCTGGAGTGGACAGGGAGGTCAGCCCCAGCATTTT
TRBV21-1,once,NA,TRBJ1-2,CASSTWVQSNELNYGYTF,TGTGCCAGCAGCACCTGGGTACAAAGCAACGAACTAAACTATGGCTACACCTTC
TRBV28,NA,NA,TRBJ1-5,CASSRRTDQPQHF,TGTGCCAGCAGTCGCCGGACGGACCAGCCCCAGCATTTT
TRBV6-5,NA,TRBD1,TRBJ2-7,CASSSRTGGSGQYF,TGTGCCAGCAGTTCCCGGACAGGGGGCTCTGGGCAGTACTTC
TRBV5-1,once,TRBD1,TRBJ1-2,CASSFSGQELSYTF,TGCGCCAGCAGCTTTTCGGGACAGGAATTAAGCTACACCTTC
TRBV5-4,once,NA,TRBJ2-7,CASSLAASGYEQYF,TGTGCCAGCAGCTTGGCCGCCTCCGGATACGAGCAGTACTTC
TRBV28,NA,NA,TRBJ1-1,CASSLGGRRTEAFF,TGTGCCAGCAGTTTGGGAGGGCGCAGGACTGAAGCTTTCTTT
TRBV19,NA,NA,TRBJ2-1,CASSIVDISYNEQFF,TGTGCCAGTAGTATCGTGGACATAAGTTACAATGAGCAGTTCTTC
TRBV20-1,NA,TRBD1,TRBJ1-1,CSATGGTEAFF,TGCAGTGCCACAGGGGGCACTGAAGCTTTCTTT
TRBV6-1,few,NA,TRBJ2-1,CASSEVGKGNNEQFF,TGTGCCAGCAGTGAAGTGGGAAAGGGGAACAATGAGCAGTTCTTC
TRBV5-1,NA,NA,TRBJ2-1,CASTLDTYNEQFF,TGCGCCAGCACCCTCGACACTTACAATGAGCAGTTCTTC
TRBV5-1,NA,NA,TRBJ2-7,CASSLGPESYEQYF,TGCGCCAGCAGCTTGGGACCGGAGTCCTACGAGCAGTACTTC
TRBV7-2,NA,NA,TRBJ1-5,CASSFKSSNQPQHF,TGTGCCAGCAGCTTTAAAAGTAGCAATCAGCCCCAGCATTTT
TRBV7-7,NA,NA,TRBJ2-5,CASSLLGVRETQYF,TGTGCTAGCAGCTTACTCGGAGTTAGAGAGACCCAGTACTTC
TRBV19,NA,TRBD2,TRBJ2-6,CASSSPGRGAGANVLTF,TGTGCCAGTAGCTCCCCCGGGAGGGGCGCTGGGGCCAACGTCCTGACTTTC
TRBV7-9,NA,TRBD2,TRBJ2-7,CASGLAGDTSYEQYF,TGTGCCAGCGGACTAGCGGGAGATACGTCCTACGAGCAGTACTTC
TRBV19,NA,TRBD2,TRBJ2-6,CASSQAGASGANVLTF,TGTGCCAGTAGCCAAGCGGGGGCCTCTGGGGCCAACGTCCTGACTTTC
TRBV2,NA,NA,TRBJ1-5,CASEQGYSNQPQHF,TGTGCCAGCGAACAAGGATATAGCAATCAGCCCCAGCATTTT
TRBV19,NA,NA,TRBJ1-5,CASSMGWAGPNQPQHF,TGTGCCAGTAGTATGGGTTGGGCAGGACCTAATCAGCCCCAGCATTTT